This T cell receptor (beta chain) emerged from a study of T-cell memory formation after mild COVID-19. TCRdb itself ran the 5' RACE reads through MiXCR, one entry per CDR3 protein. The table lists about 350,000 distinct CDR3 sequences, roughly an eighth of them singletons. Germline V gene data show CDR1 as SGHVS and CDR2 as FQNEAQ. With V trimmed by 4 bases and J by 1 base, 6 bases remained unmatched. The CDR3 totals 18 residues. The table lists this clonotype with a few counts. Sequencing used PBMCs or a T cell subset sorted from them (not recorded which). The receptor's source is a man between 18 and 29 years old who had mild COVID-19 (a few samples of this study predate the infection). Cell type and time point are not known. The V call is TRBV7-8, the J call TRBJ2-1; 14 nucleotides match TRBD2. CDR3: CASSSGTSGGRSYNEQFF. The CDR3 region has the DNA TGTGCCAGCAGCTCGGGGACTAGCGGGGGACGTTCCTACAATGAGCAGTTCTTC.